The clone carrying this T cell receptor beta chain was seen repeatedly, ten times or more. CDR1 and CDR2 from the germline V gene are LNHDA and SQIVND (reference sequence). The CDR3 sequence is 15 residues long. Trimming took off 2 bases at V and 3 bases at J, with 14 bases between the two ends. Combining iRepertoire HTBI primers with Arm-PCR of CDR3 regions, the authors built TCR beta libraries. MiXCR, run by TCRdb on the multiplex PCR reads, gives a single entry per CDR3 protein. The sample comprises about 500,000 distinct CDR3 sequences, more than 10% of which are singletons, and about 8.3% rests with the top ten. Time point meaning: newly diagnosed GD, antithyroid drugs for less than 3 months. Construction of the TCR library relied on RNA isolated from PBMCs. This sample was taken from a study of regulatory T cells in long-lasting Graves disease. These records were also assigned to another study, of T cells in Graves' hyperthyroidism and ophthalmopathy. That work contributes: For the diagnoses, clinical symptoms, serum thyroxine and TRAb, thyroid ultrasound and orbital computed tomography were used.

The receptor was isolated from a woman aged 25 to 45 with Graves disease. The rearrangement joins TRBV19 to TRBJ2-7; D is unresolved. Sequencing was performed on peripheral blood mononuclear cells (PBMCs), taken at new diagnosis, from a patient treated with antithyroid drugs. CDR3 protein: CASSISTGLFYEQYF. The CDR3 DNA follows: TGTGCCAGTAGTATATCCACGGGCCTCTTCTACGAGCAGTACTTC.